These T cell receptor beta chains were read from a single sample in a study of T-cell memory formation after mild COVID-19. TCRdb re-analysed the 5' RACE reads in MiXCR, keeping a single row per CDR3 protein. The data contain about 350,000 distinct CDR3 sequences, approximately 15% of them singletons. Sequencing was done on a sample of PBMCs or a T cell subset sorted from them (not recorded which). The receptors here all came from a man between 18 and 35 years old who had mild COVID-19 (a few samples of this study predate the infection). Cell type and time point are not known. Each CDR3 is given with its conserved first and last residue. The D gene is left open where the match is weak. The size of a clone is reported for some rows only, either as once, few or many, or as a class for expanded clones.

v_gene: TRBV2; abundance: many; j_gene: TRBJ2-1; len: 14; d_gene: TRBD2; CDR3aa: CASMGWTGGNEQFF; CDR3nt: TGTGCCAGCATGGGGTGGACGGGGGGGAATGAGCAGTTCTTC
v_gene: TRBV9; abundance: NA; j_gene: TRBJ2-2; len: 16; d_gene: TRBD2; CDR3aa: CASSVVAGGNTGELFF; CDR3nt: TGTGCCAGCAGCGTAGTTGCGGGGGGAAACACCGGGGAGCTGTTTTTT
v_gene: TRBV10-3; abundance: many; j_gene: TRBJ1-1; len: 13; d_gene: NA; CDR3aa: CAINFQGGTEAFF; CDR3nt: TGTGCCATCAATTTTCAGGGCGGCACTGAAGCTTTCTTT
v_gene: TRBV29-1; abundance: NA; j_gene: TRBJ2-5; len: 13; d_gene: TRBD1; CDR3aa: CSARQGDLETQYF; CDR3nt: TGCAGCGCGAGACAGGGGGACTTGGAGACCCAGTACTTC
v_gene: TRBV28; abundance: few; j_gene: TRBJ1-6; len: 12; d_gene: NA; CDR3aa: CASGGHNSPLHF; CDR3nt: TGTGCCAGCGGGGGACATAATTCACCCCTCCACTTT
v_gene: TRBV29-1; abundance: many; j_gene: TRBJ1-2; len: 10; d_gene: NA; CDR3aa: CSVGRLGYTF; CDR3nt: TGCAGCGTTGGAAGACTTGGCTACACCTTC
v_gene: TRBV6-1; abundance: many; j_gene: TRBJ1-2; len: 15; d_gene: NA; CDR3aa: CASSREGDPTYGYTF; CDR3nt: TGTGCCAGCAGTAGAGAGGGAGACCCTACCTATGGCTACACCTTC
v_gene: TRBV6-1; abundance: few; j_gene: TRBJ2-1; len: 14; d_gene: NA; CDR3aa: CASSEGQVYNEQFF; CDR3nt: TGTGCCAGCAGTGAAGGGCAGGTCTACAATGAGCAGTTCTTC
v_gene: TRBV12-3/TRBV12-4; abundance: few; j_gene: TRBJ1-2; len: 15; d_gene: NA; CDR3aa: CASSPQAQGSYGYTF; CDR3nt: TGTGCCAGCAGTCCCCAAGCGCAGGGGTCCTATGGCTACACCTTC
v_gene: TRBV5-6; abundance: many; j_gene: TRBJ1-2; len: 10; d_gene: NA; CDR3aa: CASSVRGYTF; CDR3nt: TGTGCCAGCAGCGTACGGGGCTACACCTTC
v_gene: TRBV5-1; abundance: NA; j_gene: TRBJ2-2; len: 17; d_gene: TRBD2; CDR3aa: CASSPTLGLAGGGELFF; CDR3nt: TGCGCCAGCAGCCCTACGCTAGGACTAGCGGGCGGCGGGGAGCTGTTTTTT
v_gene: TRBV7-9; abundance: NA; j_gene: TRBJ2-3; len: 18; d_gene: TRBD2; CDR3aa: CASSPGLAGGLSTDTQYF; CDR3nt: TGTGCCAGCAGCCCGGGACTAGCGGGGGGCCTGAGCACAGATACGCAGTATTTT
v_gene: TRBV7-2; abundance: few; j_gene: TRBJ1-6; len: 13; d_gene: NA; CDR3aa: CASSLDWDSPLHF; CDR3nt: TGTGCCAGCAGCCTGGATTGGGATTCACCCCTCCACTTT
v_gene: TRBV20-1; abundance: few; j_gene: TRBJ2-7; len: 17; d_gene: TRBD2; CDR3aa: CSAHQGLGTSRSYEQYF; CDR3nt: TGCAGTGCTCACCAGGGGCTCGGGACTAGTCGATCGTACGAGCAGTACTTC
v_gene: TRBV11-2; abundance: NA; j_gene: TRBJ2-5; len: 17; d_gene: TRBD1; CDR3aa: CASSLGWTGGGGGTQYF; CDR3nt: TGTGCCAGCAGCTTAGGCTGGACAGGGGGCGGAGGGGGGACCCAGTACTTC
v_gene: TRBV18; abundance: NA; j_gene: TRBJ2-7; len: 14; d_gene: NA; CDR3aa: CASSTVRDYVEQYF; CDR3nt: TGTGCCAGCTCAACCGTGAGGGATTACGTCGAGCAGTACTTC
v_gene: TRBV7-9; abundance: NA; j_gene: TRBJ2-5; len: 13; d_gene: NA; CDR3aa: CASRRPVGETQYF; CDR3nt: TGTGCCAGCAGGAGGCCGGTGGGAGAGACCCAGTACTTC
v_gene: TRBV7-2; abundance: many; j_gene: TRBJ2-7; len: 17; d_gene: NA; CDR3aa: CASSLALWGQSPYEQYF; CDR3nt: TGTGCCAGCAGCTTAGCCCTCTGGGGGCAGAGCCCCTACGAGCAGTACTTC
v_gene: TRBV7-2; abundance: NA; j_gene: TRBJ2-5; len: 17; d_gene: TRBD2; CDR3aa: CASSPTPTSGGEGTQYF; CDR3nt: TGTGCCAGCAGCCCTACCCCGACTAGCGGGGGGGAGGGGACCCAGTACTTC
v_gene: TRBV11-2; abundance: NA; j_gene: TRBJ1-1; len: 12; d_gene: NA; CDR3aa: CASSLTPLWAFF; CDR3nt: TGTGCCAGCAGCTTAACCCCCTTGTGGGCTTTCTTT
v_gene: TRBV11-2; abundance: few; j_gene: TRBJ2-1; len: 11; d_gene: NA; CDR3aa: CASERGTEQFF; CDR3nt: TGTGCCAGCGAACGGGGGACTGAGCAGTTCTTC
v_gene: TRBV4-3; abundance: few; j_gene: TRBJ2-5; len: 15; d_gene: TRBD1; CDR3aa: CASSLDRGPSETQYF; CDR3nt: TGCGCCAGCAGCTTAGACAGGGGGCCGTCAGAGACCCAGTACTTC
v_gene: TRBV28; abundance: NA; j_gene: TRBJ1-1; len: 14; d_gene: NA; CDR3aa: CASSLSGLLTEAFF; CDR3nt: TGTGCCAGCAGTTTATCAGGGTTGTTAACTGAAGCTTTCTTT
v_gene: TRBV6-2/TRBV6-3; abundance: many; j_gene: TRBJ2-7; len: 12; d_gene: NA; CDR3aa: CASSYPAYEQYF; CDR3nt: TGTGCCAGCAGTTATCCGGCCTACGAGCAGTACTTC
v_gene: TRBV7-2; abundance: NA; j_gene: TRBJ2-3; len: 15; d_gene: TRBD2; CDR3aa: CASSFLADSTDTQYF; CDR3nt: TGTGCCAGCAGCTTCCTAGCGGACAGCACAGATACGCAGTATTTT
v_gene: TRBV10-2; abundance: NA; j_gene: TRBJ2-7; len: 15; d_gene: TRBD1; CDR3aa: CASSAFGQGAREQYF; CDR3nt: TGCGCCAGCAGCGCCTTCGGACAGGGGGCAAGAGAGCAGTACTTC
v_gene: TRBV4-1; abundance: few; j_gene: TRBJ1-5; len: 15; d_gene: NA; CDR3aa: CASSQGSDSYQPQHF; CDR3nt: TGCGCCAGCAGCCAAGGATCGGACAGCTATCAGCCCCAGCATTTT
v_gene: TRBV2; abundance: NA; j_gene: TRBJ2-4; len: 14; d_gene: NA; CDR3aa: CASSDWAAKNIQYF; CDR3nt: TGTGCCAGCAGTGACTGGGCAGCCAAAAACATTCAGTACTTC
v_gene: TRBV5-5; abundance: few; j_gene: TRBJ1-6; len: 16; d_gene: NA; CDR3aa: CASSFGEGAYNSPLHF; CDR3nt: TGTGCCAGCAGCTTTGGGGAAGGCGCCTATAATTCACCCCTCCACTTT
v_gene: TRBV3-1; abundance: few; j_gene: TRBJ2-5; len: 14; d_gene: NA; CDR3aa: CASSQRTGSMTQYF; CDR3nt: TGTGCCAGCAGCCAGCGTACAGGAAGTATGACCCAGTACTTC
v_gene: TRBV28; abundance: few; j_gene: TRBJ1-2; len: 11; d_gene: NA; CDR3aa: CASSFIYGYTF; CDR3nt: TGTGCCAGCAGTTTTATCTATGGCTACACCTTC
v_gene: TRBV24-1; abundance: few; j_gene: TRBJ2-3; len: 14; d_gene: TRBD1; CDR3aa: CATRASGTGDTQYF; CDR3nt: TGTGCCACCAGAGCTTCCGGGACAGGAGATACGCAGTATTTT
v_gene: TRBV6-1; abundance: NA; j_gene: TRBJ2-3; len: 15; d_gene: TRBD1; CDR3aa: CASRTGQGTTDTQYF; CDR3nt: TGTGCCAGCAGAACGGGACAGGGGACCACAGATACGCAGTATTTT
v_gene: TRBV6-5; abundance: few; j_gene: TRBJ2-1; len: 15; d_gene: TRBD1; CDR3aa: CASSYRDRGRAEQFF; CDR3nt: TGTGCCAGCAGTTATAGGGACAGGGGGCGGGCTGAGCAGTTCTTC
v_gene: TRBV6-5; abundance: NA; j_gene: TRBJ2-1; len: 18; d_gene: TRBD2; CDR3aa: CASSRNQIPGLAYNEQFF; CDR3nt: TGTGCCAGCAGTCGCAATCAAATACCGGGACTAGCCTACAATGAGCAGTTCTTC
v_gene: TRBV5-1; abundance: many; j_gene: TRBJ2-3; len: 14; d_gene: TRBD1; CDR3aa: CASSPTGALDTQYF; CDR3nt: TGCGCCAGCAGCCCGACAGGGGCGCTGGATACGCAGTATTTT
v_gene: TRBV9; abundance: few; j_gene: TRBJ2-3; len: 16; d_gene: TRBD2; CDR3aa: CASSASGGAYLDTQYF; CDR3nt: TGTGCCAGCAGCGCCAGCGGGGGGGCCTATTTAGATACGCAGTATTTT
v_gene: TRBV5-1; abundance: few; j_gene: TRBJ1-6; len: 13; d_gene: NA; CDR3aa: CASSQDGNSPLHF; CDR3nt: TGCGCCAGCAGCCAGGACGGTAATTCACCCCTCCACTTT
v_gene: TRBV12-3/TRBV12-4; abundance: many; j_gene: TRBJ1-2; len: 12; d_gene: NA; CDR3aa: CASSLGWEGYTF; CDR3nt: TGTGCCAGCAGTTTAGGGTGGGAAGGCTACACCTTC
v_gene: TRBV6-2/TRBV6-3; abundance: NA; j_gene: TRBJ2-7; len: 14; d_gene: NA; CDR3aa: CASSGFLDVYEQYF; CDR3nt: TGTGCCAGCAGTGGTTTTTTGGACGTTTACGAGCAGTACTTC
v_gene: TRBV7-3; abundance: few; j_gene: TRBJ2-3; len: 16; d_gene: NA; CDR3aa: CASSPGSRSSTDTQYF; CDR3nt: TGTGCCAGCAGCCCAGGTAGCAGATCTAGCACAGATACGCAGTATTTT
v_gene: TRBV11-3; abundance: few; j_gene: TRBJ1-2; len: 14; d_gene: NA; CDR3aa: CASSLRVRSYGYTF; CDR3nt: TGTGCCAGCAGCTTACGGGTCAGGAGCTATGGCTACACCTTC
v_gene: TRBV11-3; abundance: NA; j_gene: TRBJ2-1; len: 14; d_gene: NA; CDR3aa: CASSLGALENEQFF; CDR3nt: TGTGCCAGCAGCTTAGGGGCTCTCGAAAATGAGCAGTTCTTC
v_gene: TRBV6-4; abundance: few; j_gene: TRBJ1-1; len: 14; d_gene: TRBD1; CDR3aa: CASRAGTGVEKAFF; CDR3nt: TGTGCCAGCAGGGCCGGGACAGGCGTCGAGAAAGCTTTCTTT
v_gene: TRBV4-1; abundance: few; j_gene: TRBJ2-3; len: 18; d_gene: NA; CDR3aa: CASSQDRHSSLSTDTQYF; CDR3nt: TGCGCCAGCAGCCAAGATCGTCATAGCAGTCTTAGCACAGATACGCAGTATTTT
v_gene: TRBV12-3/TRBV12-4; abundance: few; j_gene: TRBJ2-3; len: 14; d_gene: NA; CDR3aa: CASSPQESTDTQYF; CDR3nt: TGTGCCAGCAGTCCCCAGGAGTCGACAGATACGCAGTATTTT
v_gene: TRBV5-1; abundance: few; j_gene: TRBJ1-1; len: 14; d_gene: NA; CDR3aa: CASSFKGPNTEAFF; CDR3nt: TGCGCCAGCAGCTTCAAGGGGCCCAACACTGAAGCTTTCTTT
v_gene: TRBV13; abundance: NA; j_gene: TRBJ2-4; len: 15; d_gene: TRBD1; CDR3aa: CASSIALGTGRVQYF; CDR3nt: TGTGCCAGCAGCATAGCCCTCGGGACAGGGCGAGTTCAGTACTTC